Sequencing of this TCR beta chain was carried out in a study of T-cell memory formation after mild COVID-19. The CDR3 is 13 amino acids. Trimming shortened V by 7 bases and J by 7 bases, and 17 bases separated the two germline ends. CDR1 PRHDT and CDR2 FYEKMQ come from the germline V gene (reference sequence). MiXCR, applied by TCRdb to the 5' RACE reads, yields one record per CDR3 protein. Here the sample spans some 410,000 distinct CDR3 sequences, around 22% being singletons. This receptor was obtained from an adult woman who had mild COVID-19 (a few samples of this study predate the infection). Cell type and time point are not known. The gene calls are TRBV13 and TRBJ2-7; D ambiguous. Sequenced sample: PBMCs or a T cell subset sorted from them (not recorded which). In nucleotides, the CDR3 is TGTGCCAGCACCCCCTCGCCTGGGGAAGAGCAGTACTTC. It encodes CASTPSPGEEQYF.